This T cell receptor (beta chain) was observed in a study of blood T cell repertoires in COVID-19. Study context: In each case, the material was cDNA or gDNA derived from T cells, B-cell-depleted T cells, or PBMCs.

In the original analysis: Amplification of reference gene primers was used by the study to estimate nucleated cell counts. Assay used: immunoSEQ multiplex PCR; TCRdb lists only in-frame clones, some missing. V, J and clone size derive from that table, while D and trimming were established from the DNA sequence. The table has about 70,000 clones, 75% to 85% seen once. With V trimmed by 1 base and J by 0 bases, 5 bases remained unmatched. The CDR3 sequence is 16 residues long. Germline assignment: CDR1 LGHDT and CDR2 YNNKEL (reference sequence). This TCR came from a man between 65 and 80 years old who had recovered from COVID-19. Sequences were obtained from peripheral blood. The chain employs TRBV3-1 (or the pseudogene TRBV3-2) and TRBJ1-2, with 7 bases that match TRBD1. CDR3 residues: CASSQGRGLANYGYTF. The DNA for the CDR3 is TGTGCCAGCAGCCAAGGAAGGGGGCTGGCTAACTATGGCTACACCTTC.